The 20 T cell receptor beta chains below come from one sample, sequenced in a study of read filtering for tumor transcriptome and immune sequencing (TCRdb year 2020). Sequenced on an Illumina HiSeq 4000. TCR libraries were built from about 420 ng RNA with the Immunoverse kit, using molecular barcoded adaptors covering alpha/delta and beta/gamma chains. TCRdb reprocessed the public reads (quality trimming at Q25 with fastp, clone calling with MiXCR) and kept in-frame beta chains. Each entry merges the rows of one CDR3 protein and shows their most common DNA and genes. Across this sample there are about 39,000 distinct CDR3 sequences, with roughly an eighth seen only once. 6.5% to 8.5% of the sample is in the top ten clones. The sample was a population of CD138-negative cells sorted from bone marrow. The sample's cell subset or site, from its label and the paper: bone marrow mononuclear cells depleted of CD138+ plasma/myeloma cells by negative magnetic selection. The receptors were gathered from a donor at least 40 years old with multiple myeloma.

Worth noting for this clonotype: One base separates it from a far larger clone, so it is likely a read error. The V gene is TRBV6-5, the J gene TRBJ2-7; 10 nucleotides line up with TRBD1. Germline assignment: CDR1 MNHEY and CDR2 SVGAGI. This CDR3 region has 14 residues. The CDR3 sequence is CASRGTGVAYKQYF. For the CDR3, the DNA is TGTGCCAGCAGAGGGACAGGGGTAGCCTACAAGCAGTACTTC.

This clonotype occurred many times. The chain employs TRBV5-6 and TRBJ1-1; weak D call: TRBD1 (6 bases). V was clipped by 0 bases and J by 0 bases, with 9 bases between them. The CDR3 has 15 amino acids. From germline, CDR1 is SGHDT and CDR2 YYEEEE. The CDR3 spells CASSLEEGVNTEAFF. In nucleotides, the CDR3 is TGTGCCAGCAGCTTGGAGGAGGGGGTGAACACTGAAGCTTTCTTT.

In its sample, this clonotype was seen many times. The rearrangement uses TRBV7-8 and TRBJ2-1; the D gene is possibly TRBD1 (5 bases). Germline lookup yields CDR1 SGHVS and CDR2 FQNEAQ. V lost 5 bases to trimming and J lost 0 bases, with 14 bases between them. The CDR3 is made up of 16 amino acids. The CDR3 DNA reads as TGTGCCAGCAGCCCGTACAGGTTAAGCTCCTACAATGAGCAGTTCTTC. Amino acid sequence: CASSPYRLSSYNEQFF.

To note about this clonotype: With a much larger clone just one base away, this may be a read error. This chain links TRBV27 with TRBJ2-3, with D perhaps TRBD1 (6 bases). Trimming pared 6 bases from V and 0 bases from J, leaving 13 bases between. Germline CDR1 is MNHEY and CDR2 is SMNVEV (reference sequence). The CDR3 is 15 residues long. The CDR3 DNA is TGTGCCAGCAGATGCAGGGGTGGAAGCACAGATACGCAGTATTTT. As protein: CASRCRGGSTDTQYF.

This clonotype was counted ten times or more. J is TRBJ1-5 and V is TRBV7-6, with TRBD1 matching over 8 bases. The length of the CDR3 is 14 residues. The germline gives CDR1 SGHVS, CDR2 FNYEAQ. V lost 5 bases to trimming and J lost 7 bases; unmatched junction nucleotides: 7. The CDR3 nucleotides are TGTGCCAGCAGCCAACGACAGGGGAGCCAGCCCCAGCATTTT. This encodes CASSQRQGSQPQHF.

The V call is TRBV9, the J call TRBJ1-6; D is undetermined. V lost 4 bases, J lost 8 bases, and 13 bases lay in between. Germline CDR1 SGDLS, CDR2 YYNGEE. The CDR3 runs to 14 residues. Here the CDR3 DNA reads TGTGCCAGCAGCCCTGCCCGCGGGGATTCACCCCTCCACTTT. Translated: CASSPARGDSPLHF.

This clonotype was counted many times. V usage is TRBV12-3 or TRBV12-4 and J usage is TRBJ1-5, with 7 bases fitting TRBD1. CDR3 length: 15 amino acids. V lost 6 bases, J lost 4 bases, and 9 bases stayed unmatched. CDR3 DNA: TGTGCCAGCAGCTTCGGGAGGGGGCGGAATCAGCCCCAGCATTTT. It specifies CASSFGRGRNQPQHF.

This clonotype was detected ten times or more. V usage is TRBV3-1 and J usage is TRBJ2-5, with TRBD1 as a possible D gene (5 bases). The length of the CDR3 is 14 residues. Trimming stripped 3 bases from V and 2 bases from J, with 10 bases between. The V gene's germline CDR1 is LGHDT and CDR2 YNNKEL (reference sequence). CDR3 DNA sequence: TGTGCCAGCAGCCATCGACAGCAACAAGAGACCCAGTACTTC. Protein sequence: CASSHRQQQETQYF.

This clonotype showed up many times. The rearrangement uses TRBV18 and TRBJ1-4; possibly TRBD1 for D (5 bases). The CDR3 runs to 13 residues. Germline V gene lookup returns CDR1 KGHSH and CDR2 LQKENI. V was pared by 4 bases and J by 12 bases, with 15 bases between. CDR3 loop: CASSLAGTSELFF. DNA of the CDR3: TGTGCCAGCTCACTTGCCGGGACCTCTGAACTGTTTTTT.

This clonotype was observed many times. CDR3 loop: CASSFIAGELFF. Here the CDR3 DNA reads TGTGCCAGCAGCTTTATAGCCGGGGAGCTGTTTTTT. The chain is built from TRBV11-2 and TRBJ2-2; no firm D call. V was cut by 3 bases and J by 6 bases, with 5 bases left in between. Looked up from germline, CDR1 is SGHAT and CDR2 is FQNNGV. The CDR3 runs 12 residues.

In its sample, this clonotype was seen a few times. A much larger clone differs from this one at a single base, so this may be a read error. The J gene is TRBJ2-1, the V gene TRBV6-1, with D perhaps matching TRBD1 (7 bases). The germline V gene has CDR1 MNHNS and CDR2 SASEGT. The CDR3 loop spans 15 amino acids. CDR3 region: CALKGAGSSYNVQFF. For the CDR3, the DNA is TGTGCTCTGAAGGGGGCGGGGAGCTCCTACAATGTGCAGTTCTTC.

This clonotype is deemed medium-sized. The rearrangement links TRBV20-1 to TRBJ2-1, with unresolved D. Germline V gene sequence: CDR1 DFQATT, CDR2 SNEGSKA (reference sequence). This CDR3 spans 11 amino acids. The germline V and J ends were trimmed by 3 bases and 10 bases, with 10 bases remaining between them. CDR3 sequence (DNA): TGCAGTGCTAGCCCCCAGCGAGAGCAGTTCTTC. Translation: CSASPQREQFF.

By proportion, this clonotype is medium-sized. The V call is TRBV7-9, the J call TRBJ1-6; tentatively, D is TRBD1 (5 bases). Germline assignment: CDR1 SEHNR and CDR2 FQNEAQ (reference sequence). V shed 2 bases and J shed 5 bases, with 10 bases lying between them. There are 15 residues in the CDR3. The CDR3 region is CASSLSGQDNSPLHF. In nucleotides, the CDR3 is TGTGCCAGCAGCTTATCCGGACAAGATAATTCACCCCTCCACTTT.

This clonotype was recorded a few times. A clone one base away is much larger, so this may be a read error. The CDR3 ends on some other residue instead of the conserved phenylalanine or tryptophan, so this is likely a read error. The CDR3 DNA is TGTGCCAGCAGTTACGCGCAGCCGCTCGTGACTGAAGCTTTCTTA. It translates to CASSYAQPLVTEAFL. The chain couples TRBV6-2 or TRBV6-3 to TRBJ1-1, with D hard to call. V lost 2 bases, J lost 5 bases, and 15 bases lay in between. In germline, CDR1 is MNHEY, CDR2 SVGEGT. This CDR3 spans 15 amino acids.

This clonotype came up many times. This chain uses TRBV3-1 with TRBJ2-2; a weak D match, TRBD1 (5 bases). V shed 5 bases and J shed 7 bases, with 14 bases lying between them. The CDR3 length is 14 residues. Germline CDR1 and CDR2: LGHDT and YNNKEL (reference sequence). The CDR3 here is CASSVRGQGGELFF. CDR3 bases: TGTGCCAGCAGCGTCCGCGGCCAGGGCGGGGAGCTGTTTTTT.

This clonotype was detected many times. The chain recombines TRBV5-1 with TRBJ2-7, with 8 nucleotides matching TRBD2. V shed 1 base, J shed 6 bases, and the junction held 9 bases outside the gene matches. This CDR3 comprises 15 residues. Per the germline V gene, CDR1 is SGHRS and CDR2 is YFSETQ. CDR3 amino acids: CASSLSTGLDGEQYF. The CDR3 nucleotides are TGCGCCAGCAGCTTGAGTACGGGACTAGATGGCGAGCAGTACTTC.

This clonotype occurred many times. The chain links TRBV20-1 to TRBJ2-1; D is possibly TRBD2 (6 bases). Trimming left V 3 bases short and J 9 bases short, with 18 bases between. The CDR3 spans 14 residues. Germline loops: CDR1 DFQATT, CDR2 SNEGSKA (reference sequence). The CDR3 coding sequence is TGCAGTGCTAGGAAGGTGGCTAGCGTAAGTGAGCAGTTCTTC. Residues: CSARKVASVSEQFF.

Many counts were recorded for this clonotype. The CDR3 coding sequence is TGTGCCAGCAGTCAAAACCTGGGGACAGCCGAGCAGTACTTC. Protein sequence: CASSQNLGTAEQYF. This sequence joins TRBV28 and TRBJ2-7, with 7 bases that match TRBD1. The junction had 10 bases not matched to a gene; V was cut back by 5 bases and J by 6 bases. The CDR3 is 14 residues long. The germline V gene encodes CDR1 MDHEN and CDR2 SYDVKM.

This clonotype is medium-sized by share. The chain has TRBV20-1 and TRBJ2-1; D might be TRBD2 (6 bases). The V and J ends lost 5 bases and 0 bases respectively, with 20 bases between them. CDR1 and CDR2 (germline): DFQATT, SNEGSKA (reference sequence). The CDR3 spans 17 residues. The CDR3 DNA sequence: TGCAGTGCTGTAGCGGTTGGGGGAACGGGCTCCTACAATGAGCAGTTCTTC. Amino acids: CSAVAVGGTGSYNEQFF.

This clonotype was picked up many times. This rearrangement joins TRBV19 to TRBJ2-1; a weak D match, TRBD1 (5 bases). With 6 bases removed from V and 6 bases from J, the gap between germline ends came to 15 bases. This CDR3 has 14 residues. Germline V gene data show CDR1 as LNHDA and CDR2 as SQIVND (reference sequence). The CDR3 spells CASRHIAQVNEQFF. The CDR3 DNA sequence: TGTGCCAGTAGGCACATAGCACAGGTCAATGAGCAGTTCTTC.